A selection of T cell receptor beta chains follows, all from one sample in a study of T cell responses to AZD1222 COVID-19 vaccine. Sequenced by immunoSEQ multiplex PCR; TCRdb stores in-frame clones only, minus some. The table lists around 140,000 clones, around 93% of them singletons. The specimen was peripheral blood, collected 28 days after the second AZD1222 dose. The receptors stem from an adult who received the AZD1222 COVID-19 vaccine. CDR3s include the opening cysteine and the closing phenylalanine or tryptophan. The D gene is left open where the match is weak. A row's size may be missing; if present it is once, few, many or a size class.

NA	TRBV27	TRBD2	TRBJ2-2	CASSRGLNTGELFF	TGTGCCAGCAGTCGGGGACTAAACACCGGGGAGCTGTTTTTT
NA	TRBV10-3	NA	TRBJ1-3	CAITPRAGDHSGNTIYF	TGTGCCATCACCCCCAGGGCAGGGGACCACTCTGGAAACACCATATATTTT
NA	TRBV2	TRBD2	TRBJ2-7	CASSDLAGTSGFSSYEQYF	TGTGCCAGCAGTGATCTCGCCGGGACTAGCGGGTTTAGCTCCTACGAGCAGTACTTC
NA	TRBV29-1	NA	TRBJ2-6	CSVADRHSGANVLTF	TGCAGCGTTGCCGACAGGCACTCTGGGGCCAACGTCCTGACTTTC
few	TRBV5-6	NA	TRBJ1-1	CASSGGIGGHTEAFF	TGTGCCAGCAGCGGGGGCATCGGGGGACACACTGAAGCTTTCTTT
NA	TRBV18	NA	TRBJ2-2	CASSPSGGGADTGELFF	TGTGCCAGCTCACCCAGCGGAGGGGGCGCGGACACCGGGGAGCTGTTTTTT
NA	TRBV20-1	TRBD2	TRBJ2-1	CSASGGGSRDDEQFF	TGCAGTGCTAGTGGCGGGGGGTCGCGGGATGATGAGCAGTTCTTC
once	TRBV6-1	NA	TRBJ1-4	CASSESKGFEKLFF	TGTGCCAGCAGTGAAAGTAAGGGTTTTGAAAAACTGTTTTTT
NA	TRBV7-9	NA	TRBJ2-5	CASSLLETQYF	TGTGCCAGCAGCTTATTGGAGACCCAGTACTTC
NA	TRBV5-1	TRBD1	TRBJ1-1	CASSLPTGRTEAFF	TGCGCCAGCAGCTTACCGACAGGGCGTACTGAAGCTTTCTTT
NA	TRBV19	TRBD2	TRBJ2-7	CASSPLAGGETYEQYF	TGTGCCAGTAGTCCCCTCGCCGGGGGGGAAACCTACGAGCAGTACTTC
NA	TRBV29-1	NA	TRBJ1-1	CSVKSGRGTEAFF	TGCAGCGTTAAGTCAGGCCGGGGGACTGAAGCTTTCTTT
NA	TRBV9	TRBD2	TRBJ2-3	CASSGAGGRPDTQYF	TGTGCCAGCAGCGGAGCGGGAGGGCGACCAGATACGCAGTATTTT
NA	TRBV24-1	NA	TRBJ2-1	CATSDHPPRDRLQFF	TGTGCCACCAGTGATCATCCGCCCCGGGACCGACTACAGTTCTTC
NA	TRBV5-5	TRBD1	TRBJ2-7	CASSAGTDSYEQYF	TGTGCCAGCAGCGCCGGGACAGATTCCTACGAGCAGTACTTC
NA	TRBV15	TRBD1	TRBJ1-6	CATSRVVGTGFSPLHF	TGTGCCACCAGCAGAGTGGTTGGGACAGGTTTTTCACCCCTCCACTTT
NA	TRBV6-4	NA	TRBJ2-1	CASSDRRGDEQFF	TGTGCCAGCAGTGACCGCAGAGGTGATGAGCAGTTCTTC
NA	TRBV15	NA	TRBJ1-1	CATSRREMNTEAFF	TGTGCCACCAGCCGTCGAGAAATGAACACTGAAGCTTTCTTT
NA	TRBV5-4	NA	TRBJ2-5	CASSLELPRQETQYF	TGTGCCAGCAGCTTGGAGTTGCCCCGACAAGAGACCCAGTACTTC
NA	TRBV5-4	TRBD2	TRBJ2-7	CASRPAGGSYEQYF	TGTGCCAGCAGGCCAGCGGGGGGTTCCTACGAGCAGTACTTC
NA	TRBV5-1	TRBD2	TRBJ2-7	CASSYRGSGGAPEQYF	TGCGCCAGCAGCTACCGGGGTAGCGGGGGGGCCCCCGAGCAGTACTTC
NA	TRBV27	NA	TRBJ1-1	CASSVGGALNTEAFF	TGTGCCAGCAGTGTAGGGGGAGCCCTGAACACTGAAGCTTTCTTT
NA	TRBV7-8	TRBD2	TRBJ2-1	CASSVTGLAKNEQFF	TGTGCCAGCAGCGTAACGGGACTAGCAAAAAATGAGCAGTTCTTC
NA	TRBV9	TRBD1	TRBJ2-7	CASSVRGQGAYEQYF	TGTGCCAGCAGCGTGAGGGGACAGGGGGCCTACGAGCAGTACTTC
NA	TRBV6-2/TRBV6-3	NA	TRBJ1-1	CASSYEGTGKAFF	TGTGCCAGCAGTTATGAAGGGACCGGAAAGGCTTTCTTT
NA	TRBV27	NA	TRBJ1-1	CASSFGGRTEAFF	TGTGCCAGCAGTTTCGGAGGGAGGACTGAAGCTTTCTTT
NA	TRBV14	TRBD1	TRBJ2-4	CASSQELGQKLKNIQYF	TGTGCCAGCAGCCAAGAGTTGGGACAGAAGCTAAAAAACATTCAGTACTTC
NA	TRBV19	NA	TRBJ2-7	CASKEGASISYEQYF	TGTGCCAGTAAGGAGGGAGCCAGCATCTCCTACGAGCAGTACTTC
NA	TRBV10-2	NA	TRBJ1-5	CASSDGPSRPQHF	TGCGCCAGCAGTGATGGACCTAGCCGGCCCCAGCATTTT
NA	TRBV7-2	TRBD1	TRBJ1-2	CASSLAPSPQGKSGYTF	TGTGCCAGCAGCTTAGCGCCCTCCCCACAGGGGAAGTCTGGCTACACCTTC
NA	TRBV15	NA	TRBJ1-5	CATSRDSRGNQPQHF	TGTGCCACCAGCAGAGACAGTCGGGGCAATCAGCCCCAGCATTTT
NA	TRBV9	TRBD2	TRBJ2-1	CASSVVSSGINEQFF	TGTGCCAGCAGCGTAGTGAGTAGCGGGATCAATGAGCAGTTCTTC
NA	TRBV7-9	NA	TRBJ1-5	CASSLHSRDGNQPQHF	TGTGCCAGCAGCTTACACAGTAGGGATGGGAATCAGCCCCAGCATTTT
NA	TRBV6-5	TRBD1	TRBJ1-1	CASRPRDRNTEAFF	TGTGCCAGCAGACCCCGGGACAGGAACACTGAAGCTTTCTTT
NA	TRBV20-1	NA	TRBJ2-3	CSASRSASTDTQYF	TGCAGTGCTAGTCGGAGCGCTAGCACAGATACGCAGTATTTT
NA	TRBV5-1	TRBD1	TRBJ1-2	CASSLGGGIYGYTF	TGCGCCAGCAGCCTGGGAGGGGGCATCTATGGCTACACCTTC
NA	TRBV27	NA	TRBJ2-1	CASSTQHFPRRGGAVSYNEQFF	TGTGCCAGCAGTACGCAACATTTCCCCAGAAGGGGGGGCGCGGTGTCCTACAATGAGCAGTTCTTC
NA	TRBV27	TRBD1	TRBJ1-5	CASSITGTGNQPQHF	TGTGCCAGCAGCATTACCGGGACAGGGAATCAGCCCCAGCATTTT
NA	TRBV5-1	NA	TRBJ2-1	CAPPSNEQFF	TGCGCCCCCCCCTCCAATGAGCAGTTCTTC
NA	TRBV18	TRBD2	TRBJ2-6	CASSPPLAGARPGANVLTF	TGTGCCAGCTCACCACCACTAGCGGGGGCCCGCCCTGGGGCCAACGTCCTGACTTTC
NA	TRBV19	TRBD1	TRBJ1-1	CASTMGQGGQTEAFF	TGTGCCAGTACCATGGGGCAGGGGGGACAAACTGAAGCTTTCTTT
NA	TRBV5-1	NA	TRBJ1-2	CASSLGSKDYGYTF	TGCGCCAGCAGCTTGGGTTCAAAGGACTATGGCTACACCTTC
NA	TRBV12-3/TRBV12-4	NA	TRBJ2-5	CASSSGQETQYF	TGTGCCAGCAGCTCCGGTCAAGAGACCCAGTACTTC
NA	TRBV29-1	TRBD1	TRBJ1-2	CSVSQGNGYTF	TGCAGCGTTTCACAGGGGAATGGCTACACCTTC
NA	TRBV30	TRBD2	TRBJ2-3	CAWSGTSGRTDTQYF	TGTGCCTGGAGTGGGACTAGCGGGAGAACAGATACGCAGTATTTT
NA	TRBV6-2/TRBV6-3	NA	TRBJ2-7	CASSYSQAGQYF	TGTGCCAGCAGTTACTCGCAGGCCGGGCAGTACTTC
NA	TRBV7-6	TRBD2	TRBJ2-1	CASSLAPGTSGRAGNEQFF	TGTGCCAGCAGCTTAGCGCCTGGGACTAGCGGGAGGGCCGGCAATGAGCAGTTCTTC
NA	TRBV7-2	TRBD2	TRBJ2-1	CASSPQGGGPPYNEQFF	TGTGCCAGCAGCCCCCAGGGCGGGGGGCCTCCCTACAATGAGCAGTTCTTC
NA	TRBV14	NA	TRBJ1-5	CASSQTGFNQPQHF	TGTGCCAGCAGCCAAACAGGGTTCAATCAGCCCCAGCATTTT